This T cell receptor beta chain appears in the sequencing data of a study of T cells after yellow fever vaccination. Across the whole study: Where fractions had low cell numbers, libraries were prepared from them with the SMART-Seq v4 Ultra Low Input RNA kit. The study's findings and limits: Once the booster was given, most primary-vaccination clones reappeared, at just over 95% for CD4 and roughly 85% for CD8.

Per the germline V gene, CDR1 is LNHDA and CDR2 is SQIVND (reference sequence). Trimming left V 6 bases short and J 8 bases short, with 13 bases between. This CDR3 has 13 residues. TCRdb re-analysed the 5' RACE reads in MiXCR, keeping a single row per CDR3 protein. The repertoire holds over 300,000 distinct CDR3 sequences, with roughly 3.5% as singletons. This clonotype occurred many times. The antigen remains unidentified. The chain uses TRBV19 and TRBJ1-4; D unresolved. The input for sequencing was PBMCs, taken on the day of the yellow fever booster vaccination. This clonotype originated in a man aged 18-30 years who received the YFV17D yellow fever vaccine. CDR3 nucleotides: TGTGCCAGTAGGAACGGAGAGGGAGAAAAACTGTTTTTT. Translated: CASRNGEGEKLFF.